The rows below give T cell receptor beta chains drawn from one sample of a study of identical twins. MiXCR, run by TCRdb on the 5' RACE reads, gives a single entry per CDR3 protein. Among roughly 480,000 distinct CDR3 sequences listed, 24% were seen once. A further study also used this sample, focusing on T cells expressing NK-cell markers.

Sequencing was carried out using CD4+ T cells sorted from blood. These receptors all stem from a woman younger than 35 in good health. Each CDR3 is given with its conserved first and last residue. Fields, in order: CDR3 length, V gene, J gene, D gene, clone size, CDR3 DNA, CDR3 protein. The D gene is left open where the match is weak. Rows may omit the clone size; those that give it use once, few, many or a size class.

17,TRBV6-1,TRBJ2-4,TRBD2,few,TGTGCCAGCAGACGGGGGACTAGCGGGACGGGCAAAAACATTCAGTACTTC,CASRRGTSGTGKNIQYF
12,TRBV10-3,TRBJ1-4,NA,many,TGTGCCATCAGTGAAGCAGGGGAAAAACTGTTTTTT,CAISEAGEKLFF
11,TRBV6-1,TRBJ2-1,NA,many,TGTGCCAGCAGTGGAGGGAATGAGCAGTTCTTC,CASSGGNEQFF
15,TRBV7-8,TRBJ2-1,TRBD1,many,TGTGCCAGCAGCCAGGACAGGGGGCAGTACAATGAGCAGTTCTTC,CASSQDRGQYNEQFF
13,TRBV12-3/TRBV12-4,TRBJ2-7,NA,few,TGTGCCAGCAACTCGGGCACGACCTACGAGCAGTACTTC,CASNSGTTYEQYF
15,TRBV7-9,TRBJ2-1,NA,NA,TGTGCCAGCAGCCTCTCCGGCGGTAGGGGCAATGAGCAGTTCTTC,CASSLSGGRGNEQFF
14,TRBV2,TRBJ1-5,NA,many,TGTGCCAGCAGGGTCGGGCTTAGCAATCAGCCCCAGCATTTT,CASRVGLSNQPQHF
14,TRBV25-1,TRBJ1-6,NA,few,TGTGCCAGCAGAAGAGACAGTAATAATTCACCCCTCCACTTT,CASRRDSNNSPLHF
14,TRBV20-1,TRBJ2-1,NA,few,TGCAGTGCTAGCACCTCTGGGGACGGCAATGAGCAGTTCTTC,CSASTSGDGNEQFF
14,TRBV12-3/TRBV12-4,TRBJ1-4,NA,few,TGTGCCAGCAGTCCGCTATGGTCCAATGAAAAACTGTTTTTT,CASSPLWSNEKLFF
13,TRBV7-2,TRBJ2-3,NA,many,TGTGCCAGCAGCTTGAGGGGATCAGATACGCAGTATTTT,CASSLRGSDTQYF